This T cell receptor (beta chain) was recorded in a study of cytomegalovirus exposure and HLA in healthy donors. Study results and caveats: Sequencing depth across donors, presence/absence analyses assumed, was roughly uniform. Some public TCRs appeared in many individuals, while most sequences were rare.

At sampling all donors were nominally healthy, likely with unrecorded immune exposures. This PCR relied on a set of 60 Vbeta primers and 13 Jbeta primers. The protocol was immunoSEQ multiplex PCR, while the TCRdb copy is restricted to in-frame clones and leaves out a portion. The sample shows under 200,000 clones, roughly 80% of them seen only once. This CDR3 comprises 15 residues. J was trimmed by 0 bases and V by 0 bases; bases with no gene match: 2. Germline CDR1 reads SGHDT; CDR2 reads YYEEEE. A note on this clone: Its antigen is as yet unknown.

The chain uses TRBV5-6 and TRBJ1-1; 7 bases are shared with TRBD1. This receptor was obtained from a male donor in good health and CMV-seronegative. The material sequenced was PBMCs. The CDR3 protein is CASSLEDRLNTEAFF. CDR3 coding DNA: TGTGCCAGCAGCTTGGAGGACAGGTTGAACACTGAAGCTTTCTTT. Filled out from reference TRBV5-6 and TRBJ1-1, the complete variable domain reads DAGVTQSPTHLIKTRGQQVTLRCSPKSGHDTVSWYQQALGQGPQFIFQYYEEEERQRGNFPDRFSGHQFPNYSSELNVNALLLGDSALYLCASSLEDRLNTEAFFGQGTRLTVV.